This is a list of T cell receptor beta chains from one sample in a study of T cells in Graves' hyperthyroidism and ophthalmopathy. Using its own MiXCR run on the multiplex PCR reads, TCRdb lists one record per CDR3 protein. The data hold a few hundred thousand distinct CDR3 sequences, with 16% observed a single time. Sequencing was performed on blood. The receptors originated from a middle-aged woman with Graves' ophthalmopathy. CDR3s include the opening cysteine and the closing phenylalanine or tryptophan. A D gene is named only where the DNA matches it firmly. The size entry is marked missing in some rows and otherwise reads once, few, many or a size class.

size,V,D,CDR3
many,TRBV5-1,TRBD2,CASSIGRITYEQYF
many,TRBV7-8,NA,CASSLRRQITDTQYF
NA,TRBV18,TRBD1,CASLPGTGDYNEQFF
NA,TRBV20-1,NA,CSARGQEEFYGYTF
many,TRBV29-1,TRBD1,CSGVGTGGMNTEAFF
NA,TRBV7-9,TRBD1,CASSLGQGDPSYEQYF
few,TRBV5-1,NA,CASSYRDTTYEQYF
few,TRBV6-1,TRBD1,CASSRQGDRGYTF
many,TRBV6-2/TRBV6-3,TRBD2,CASSYNSGSEQFF
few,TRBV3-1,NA,CASSQSAFREQYF
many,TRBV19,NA,CASSIGGRGVLNEQFF
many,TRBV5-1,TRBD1,CASSLGAQGAGGYTF
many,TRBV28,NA,CAIGPGLRTAKGYTF
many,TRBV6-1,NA,CASSEALQLDNYGYTF
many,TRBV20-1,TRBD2,CSSSSGAGDTQYF
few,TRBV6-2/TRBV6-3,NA,CASSRDTGSNQPQHF
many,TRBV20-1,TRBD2,CSASSGSLSNEQFF
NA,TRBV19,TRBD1,CASSNSGRGNEQFF
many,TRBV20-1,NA,CSALRRDKNTGELFF
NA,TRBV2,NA,CASSPEGSGYTF
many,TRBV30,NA,CAWSAFSGNTIYF
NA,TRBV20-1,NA,CSGRGGSYEQYF
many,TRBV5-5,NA,CASSLQIYTGELFF
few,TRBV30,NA,CAWSLAGLVTEAFF
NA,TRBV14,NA,CASSQDYRESQYF
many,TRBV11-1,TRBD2,CASSSRLAGPYNEQFF
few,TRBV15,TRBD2,CATSSERGFTTDTQYF
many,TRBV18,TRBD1,CASSQDRGSYGYTF
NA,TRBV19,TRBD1,CASRRTGWAEAFF
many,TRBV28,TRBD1,CASSGDRDGGTQYF
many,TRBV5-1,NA,CASNFDSLSYEQYF
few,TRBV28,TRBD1,CASVSTGGSQPQHF
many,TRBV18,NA,CASSPSGAQPQHF
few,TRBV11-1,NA,CASSLASGHGELFF
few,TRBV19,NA,CASGGTTGELFF
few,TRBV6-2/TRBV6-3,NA,CASTTFGRGAYNEQFF
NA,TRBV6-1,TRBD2,CASSDPHRRGRFDEQFF
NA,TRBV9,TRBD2,CASSDPAGADTQYF
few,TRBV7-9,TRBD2,CASSSGLAGTNRNEQFF
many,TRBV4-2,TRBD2,CASSQEYSSGGVYTGELFF
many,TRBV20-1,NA,CSARRGAGGTYEQYF
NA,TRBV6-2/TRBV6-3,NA,CASSYGPGAGANVLTF
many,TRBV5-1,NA,CASSSGSGANVLTF
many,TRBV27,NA,CASSGWRADTQYF
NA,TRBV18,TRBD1,CASSPLLQGDTEAFF
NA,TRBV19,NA,CASSISGIYGYTF
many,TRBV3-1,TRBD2,CASSLHTSGSKNEQFF
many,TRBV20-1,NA,CSARGLVLSGEQYF
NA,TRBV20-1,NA,CSAQGHREVNEQYF